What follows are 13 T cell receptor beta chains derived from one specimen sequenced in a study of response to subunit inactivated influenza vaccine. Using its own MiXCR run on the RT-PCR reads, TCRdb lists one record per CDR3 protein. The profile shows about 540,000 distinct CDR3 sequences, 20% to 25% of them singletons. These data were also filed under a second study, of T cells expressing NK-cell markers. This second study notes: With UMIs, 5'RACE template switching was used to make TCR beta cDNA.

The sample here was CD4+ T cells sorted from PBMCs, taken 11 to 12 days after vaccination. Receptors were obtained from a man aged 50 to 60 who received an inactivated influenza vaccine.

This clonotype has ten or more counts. For the CDR3, the DNA is TGCAGTGCTAGGTCGACTAGCGGGGGGGATGAGCAGTTCTTC. Translated, it gives CSARSTSGGDEQFF. This chain joins TRBV20-1 and TRBJ2-1; 14 positions match TRBD2. Trimming removed 3 bases from V and 8 bases from J; junction bases left unmatched: 3. The CDR3 sequence is 14 residues long. Germline V gene data show CDR1 as DFQATT and CDR2 as SNEGSKA (reference sequence).

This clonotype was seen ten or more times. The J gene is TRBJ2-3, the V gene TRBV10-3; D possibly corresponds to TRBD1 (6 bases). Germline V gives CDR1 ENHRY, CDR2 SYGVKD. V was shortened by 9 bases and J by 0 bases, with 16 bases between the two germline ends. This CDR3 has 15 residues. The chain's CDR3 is CAMSPGHASTDTQYF. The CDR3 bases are TGTGCCATGTCCCCGGGACATGCTAGCACAGATACGCAGTATTTT.

CDR3 residues: CATSRDKLGTHGYTF. CDR3 nucleotide sequence: TGTGCCACCAGCAGAGATAAGCTGGGAACCCATGGCTACACCTTC. The V call is TRBV15, the J call TRBJ1-2, with D unclear. The germline V and J ends were trimmed by 0 bases and 6 bases, with 14 bases remaining between them. The CDR3 spans 15 residues. The V gene's germline CDR1 is LNHNV and CDR2 YYDKDF (reference sequence).

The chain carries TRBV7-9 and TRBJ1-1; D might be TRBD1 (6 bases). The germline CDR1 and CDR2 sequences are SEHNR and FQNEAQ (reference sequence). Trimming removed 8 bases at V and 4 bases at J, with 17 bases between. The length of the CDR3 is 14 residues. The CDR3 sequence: CASEGGGAGTEAFF. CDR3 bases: TGTGCCAGCGAAGGGGGGGGAGCTGGCACTGAAGCTTTCTTT. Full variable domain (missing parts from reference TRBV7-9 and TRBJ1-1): DTGVSQNPRHKITKRGQNVTFRCDPISEHNRLYWYRQTLGQGPEFLTYFQNEAQLEKSRLLSDRFSAERPKGSFSTLEIQRTEQGDSAMYLCASEGGGAGTEAFFGQGTRLTVV.

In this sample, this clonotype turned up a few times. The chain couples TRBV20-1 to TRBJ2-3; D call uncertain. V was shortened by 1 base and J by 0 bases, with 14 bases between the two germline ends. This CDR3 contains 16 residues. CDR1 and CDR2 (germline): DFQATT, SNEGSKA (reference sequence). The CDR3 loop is CSARGSWVSSTDTQYF. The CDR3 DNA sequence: TGCAGTGCTAGAGGTTCCTGGGTATCTAGCACAGATACGCAGTATTTT.

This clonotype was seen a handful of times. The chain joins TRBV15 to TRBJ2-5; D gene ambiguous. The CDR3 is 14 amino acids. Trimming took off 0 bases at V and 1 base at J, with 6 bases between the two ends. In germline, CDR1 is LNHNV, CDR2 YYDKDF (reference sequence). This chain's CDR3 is CATSRDLLQETQYF. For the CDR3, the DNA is TGTGCCACCAGCAGAGATCTCCTCCAAGAGACCCAGTACTTC.

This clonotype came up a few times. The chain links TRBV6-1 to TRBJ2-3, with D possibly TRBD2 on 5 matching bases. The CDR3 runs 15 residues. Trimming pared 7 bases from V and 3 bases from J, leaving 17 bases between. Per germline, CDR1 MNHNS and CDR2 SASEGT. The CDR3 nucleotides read TGTGCCAGCATCCGAAGGGTGTCGGGGACAGATACGCAGTATTTT. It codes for CASIRRVSGTDTQYF.

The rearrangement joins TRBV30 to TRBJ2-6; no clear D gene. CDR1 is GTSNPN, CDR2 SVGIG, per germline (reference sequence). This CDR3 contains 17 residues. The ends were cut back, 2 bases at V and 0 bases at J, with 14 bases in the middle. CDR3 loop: CAWSLTRLSSGANVLTF. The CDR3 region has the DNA TGTGCCTGGAGTCTCACTCGTCTTAGCTCTGGGGCCAACGTCCTGACTTTC.

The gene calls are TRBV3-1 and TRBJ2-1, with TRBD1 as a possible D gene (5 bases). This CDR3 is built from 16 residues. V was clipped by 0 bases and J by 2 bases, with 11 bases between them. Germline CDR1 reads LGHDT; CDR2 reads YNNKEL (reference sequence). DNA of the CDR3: TGTGCCAGCAGCCAAGAGGGGCTAGTCACCTACAATGAGCAGTTCTTC. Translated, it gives CASSQEGLVTYNEQFF.

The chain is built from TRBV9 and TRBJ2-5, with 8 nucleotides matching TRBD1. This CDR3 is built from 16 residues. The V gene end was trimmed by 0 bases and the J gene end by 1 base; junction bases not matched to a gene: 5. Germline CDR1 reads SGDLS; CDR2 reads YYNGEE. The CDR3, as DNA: TGTGCCAGCAGCGTAGCTGTTGGACAGGGCCAAGAGACCCAGTACTTC. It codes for CASSVAVGQGQETQYF.

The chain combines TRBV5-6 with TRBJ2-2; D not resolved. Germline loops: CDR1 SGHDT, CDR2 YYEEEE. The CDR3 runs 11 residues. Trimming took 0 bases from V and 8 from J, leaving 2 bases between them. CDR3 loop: CASSLEGELFF. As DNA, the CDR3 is TGTGCCAGCAGCTTGGAGGGGGAGCTGTTTTTT. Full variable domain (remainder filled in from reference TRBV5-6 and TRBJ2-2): DAGVTQSPTHLIKTRGQQVTLRCSPKSGHDTVSWYQQALGQGPQFIFQYYEEEERQRGNFPDRFSGHQFPNYSSELNVNALLLGDSALYLCASSLEGELFFGEGSRLTVL.

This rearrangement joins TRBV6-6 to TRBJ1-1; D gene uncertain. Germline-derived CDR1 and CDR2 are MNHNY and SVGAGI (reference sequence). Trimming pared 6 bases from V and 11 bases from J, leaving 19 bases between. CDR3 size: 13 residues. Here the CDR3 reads CASSPVRPPGAFF. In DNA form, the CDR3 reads TGTGCCAGCAGCCCCGTTAGGCCCCCGGGTGCTTTCTTT.

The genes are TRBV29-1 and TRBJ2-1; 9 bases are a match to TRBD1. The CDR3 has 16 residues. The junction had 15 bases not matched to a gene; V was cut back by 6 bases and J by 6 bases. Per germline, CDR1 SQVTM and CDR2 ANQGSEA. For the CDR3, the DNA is TGCAGCGTACACCCACAGGGGGCGTTTGGGTTCAATGAGCAGTTCTTC. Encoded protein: CSVHPQGAFGFNEQFF.